This T cell receptor beta chain was observed in a study of human T cells and chemical hapten exposure. The study's findings and limits: Donors in the study had alopecia, meaning their immune response may differ from healthy people's.

Details on this clonotype: What it recognizes is unknown.

This CDR3 is 18 amino acids long. With 0 bases removed from V and 0 bases from J, the gap between germline ends came to 12 bases. The germline gives CDR1 SGHDN, CDR2 FVKESK. From the RACE reads, TCRdb called clonotypes with MiXCR, one entry per CDR3 protein. The repertoire holds fewer than 150,000 distinct CDR3 sequences, with approximately 13% as singletons. The sample's time point: pre-sensitization, week 0. Treatment meaning: therapeutic diphenylcyclopropenone sensitization with weekly scalp DPC. The chain uses TRBV14 and TRBJ2-6; no definite D call. The material was whole blood, obtained in connection with sensitization to the hapten diphenylcyclopropenone (DPC). This receptor was obtained from a woman between 18 and 30 years old with alopecia areata. Some clones in this sample may be carry-over from other donors' samples. The CDR3 nucleotides read TGTGCCAGCAGCCAAGATGTCGGCACCCTCTCTGGGGCCAACGTCCTGACTTTC. Protein product: CASSQDVGTLSGANVLTF.